This T cell receptor beta chain was retrieved from a study of T cell responses to AZD1222 COVID-19 vaccine. The CDR3 totals 16 residues. In germline, CDR1 is LGHDT, CDR2 YNNKEL (reference sequence). V was clipped by 1 base and J by 0 bases; unmatched bases: 5. Produced via immunoSEQ multiplex PCR; TCRdb's table is partial and in-frame only. Of roughly 170,000 clones in the sample, 90% are singletons; the top ten hold approximately 3%. The chain is built from TRBV3-1 (or the pseudogene TRBV3-2) and TRBJ2-7, with 8 bases matching TRBD2. The sample in question was peripheral blood, obtained on day 0 of AZD1222 vaccination. The TCR was taken from an adult in good health. CDR3: CASSQGERGSSYEQYF. For the CDR3, the DNA is TGTGCCAGCAGCCAAGGAGAGCGGGGGAGCTCCTACGAGCAGTACTTC.